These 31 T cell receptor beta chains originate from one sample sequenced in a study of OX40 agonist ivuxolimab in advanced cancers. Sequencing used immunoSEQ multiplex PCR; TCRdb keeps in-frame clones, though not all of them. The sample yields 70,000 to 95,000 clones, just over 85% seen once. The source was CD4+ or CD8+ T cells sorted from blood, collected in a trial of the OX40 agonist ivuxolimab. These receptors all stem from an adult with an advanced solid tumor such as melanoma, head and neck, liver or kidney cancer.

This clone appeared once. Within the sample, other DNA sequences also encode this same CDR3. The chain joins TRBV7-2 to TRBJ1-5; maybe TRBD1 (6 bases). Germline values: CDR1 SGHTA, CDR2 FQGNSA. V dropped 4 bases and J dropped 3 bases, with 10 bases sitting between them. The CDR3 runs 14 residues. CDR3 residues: CASSSRGNNQPQHF. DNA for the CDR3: TGTGCCAGCAGCTCCAGGGGAAACAATCAGCCCCAGCATTTT.

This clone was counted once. The CDR3 region has the DNA TGTGCCACCAGCAGAGGCCTCAGAGACAATGAGCAGTTCTTC. The encoded protein is CATSRGLRDNEQFF. The chain employs TRBV15 and TRBJ2-1; the D is unclear. This CDR3 is 14 amino acids long. V lost 1 base and J 5 bases, leaving 9 bases between the germline ends. The V gene's germline CDR1 is LNHNV and CDR2 YYDKDF (reference sequence).

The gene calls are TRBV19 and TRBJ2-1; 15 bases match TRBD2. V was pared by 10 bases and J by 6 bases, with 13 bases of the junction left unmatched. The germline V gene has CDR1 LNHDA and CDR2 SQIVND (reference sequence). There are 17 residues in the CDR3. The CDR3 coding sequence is TGTGCCACCCAGGGACTAGCGGGAGGCATCCACTCCAATGAGCAGTTCTTC. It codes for CATQGLAGGIHSNEQFF.

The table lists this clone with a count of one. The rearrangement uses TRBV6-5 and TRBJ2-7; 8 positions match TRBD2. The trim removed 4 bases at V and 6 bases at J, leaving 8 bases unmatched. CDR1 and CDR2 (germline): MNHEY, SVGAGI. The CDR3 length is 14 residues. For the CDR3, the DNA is TGTGCCAGCAGTTCCGGGACTAGTATACCCGAGCAGTACTTC. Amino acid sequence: CASSSGTSIPEQYF.

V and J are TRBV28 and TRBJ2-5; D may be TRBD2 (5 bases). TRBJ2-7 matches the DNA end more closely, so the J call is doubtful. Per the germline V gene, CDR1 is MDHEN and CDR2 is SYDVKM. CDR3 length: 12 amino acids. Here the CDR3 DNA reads TGTGCCAGCAGCCCTGCGGGCGGCGAGCAGTACTTC. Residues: CASSPAGGEQYF.

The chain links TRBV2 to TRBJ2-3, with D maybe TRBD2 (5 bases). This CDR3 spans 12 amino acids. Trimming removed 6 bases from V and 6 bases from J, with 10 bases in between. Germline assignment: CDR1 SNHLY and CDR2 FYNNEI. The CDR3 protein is CASSQLVDTQYF. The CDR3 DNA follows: TGTGCCAGCAGCCAACTAGTTGATACGCAGTATTTT.

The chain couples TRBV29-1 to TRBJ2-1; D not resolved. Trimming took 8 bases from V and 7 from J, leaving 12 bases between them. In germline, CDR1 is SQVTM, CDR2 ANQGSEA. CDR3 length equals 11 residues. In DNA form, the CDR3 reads TGCAGCAAATCCCAGGATAATGAGCAGTTCTTC. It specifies CSKSQDNEQFF.

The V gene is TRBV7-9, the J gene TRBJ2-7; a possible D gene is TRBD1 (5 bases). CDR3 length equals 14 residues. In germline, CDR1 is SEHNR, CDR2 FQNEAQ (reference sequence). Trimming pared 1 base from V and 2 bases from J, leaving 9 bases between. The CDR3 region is CASSLGSRAYEQYF. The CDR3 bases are TGTGCCAGCAGCTTAGGGTCCAGGGCCTACGAGCAGTACTTC.

Written as DNA, the CDR3 is TGTGCCAGCAGACTGGACATAAGCGGGGAGCTGTTTTTT. This gives the protein CASRLDISGELFF. The chain joins TRBV28 to TRBJ2-2; maybe TRBD1 (5 bases). CDR1 MDHEN and CDR2 SYDVKM come from the germline V gene. The V end was cut by 6 bases, the J end by 7 bases, with 12 bases between. The CDR3 is 13 residues long.

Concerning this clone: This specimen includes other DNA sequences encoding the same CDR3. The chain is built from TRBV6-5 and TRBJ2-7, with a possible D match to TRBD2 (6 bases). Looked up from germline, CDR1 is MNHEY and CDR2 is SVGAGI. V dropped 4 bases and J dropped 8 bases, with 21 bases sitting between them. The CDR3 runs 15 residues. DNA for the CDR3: TGTGCCAGCAGTTCCCCCCCCGGACTACCTGCCCAGCAGTACTTC. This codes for CASSSPPGLPAQQYF.

This CDR3 is CASSLADSKNQPQHF. The CDR3 DNA follows: TGTGCCAGCAGCTTAGCGGACAGCAAGAATCAGCCCCAGCATTTT. The genes are TRBV7-2 and TRBJ1-5, with D tentatively TRBD1 (6 bases). Trimming took off 0 bases at V and 4 bases at J, with 10 bases between the two ends. This CDR3 comprises 15 residues. Germline loops: CDR1 SGHTA, CDR2 FQGNSA.

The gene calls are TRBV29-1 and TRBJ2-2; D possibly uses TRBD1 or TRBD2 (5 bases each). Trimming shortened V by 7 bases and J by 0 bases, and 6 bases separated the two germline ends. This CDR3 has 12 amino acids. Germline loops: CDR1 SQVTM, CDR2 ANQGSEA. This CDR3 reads CSAGPNTGELFF. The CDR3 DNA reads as TGCAGCGCGGGACCGAACACCGGGGAGCTGTTTTTT.

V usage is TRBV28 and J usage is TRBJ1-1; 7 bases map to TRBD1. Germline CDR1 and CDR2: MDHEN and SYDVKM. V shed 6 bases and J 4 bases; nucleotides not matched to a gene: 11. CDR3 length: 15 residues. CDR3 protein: CASRRGQEAITEAFF. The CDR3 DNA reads TGTGCCAGCAGACGTGGACAGGAGGCCATCACTGAAGCTTTCTTT.

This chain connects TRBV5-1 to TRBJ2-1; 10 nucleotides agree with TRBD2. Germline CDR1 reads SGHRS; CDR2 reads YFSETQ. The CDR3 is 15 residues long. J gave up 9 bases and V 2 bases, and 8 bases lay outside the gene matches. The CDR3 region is CASSLTSGIGGEQFF. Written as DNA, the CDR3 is TGCGCCAGCAGCTTAACTAGCGGGATCGGGGGTGAGCAGTTCTTC.

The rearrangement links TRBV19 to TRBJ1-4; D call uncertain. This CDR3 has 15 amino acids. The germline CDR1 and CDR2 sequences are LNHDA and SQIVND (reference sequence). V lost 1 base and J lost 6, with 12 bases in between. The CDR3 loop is CASSIGGGQDEKLFF. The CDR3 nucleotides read TGTGCCAGTAGTATAGGAGGAGGCCAGGATGAAAAACTGTTTTTT.

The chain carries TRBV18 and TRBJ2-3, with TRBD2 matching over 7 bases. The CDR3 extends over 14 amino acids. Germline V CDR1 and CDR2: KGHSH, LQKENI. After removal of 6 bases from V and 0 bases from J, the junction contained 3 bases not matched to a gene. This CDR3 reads CASSGRESTDTQYF. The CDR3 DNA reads TGTGCCAGCTCCGGGCGGGAGAGCACAGATACGCAGTATTTT.

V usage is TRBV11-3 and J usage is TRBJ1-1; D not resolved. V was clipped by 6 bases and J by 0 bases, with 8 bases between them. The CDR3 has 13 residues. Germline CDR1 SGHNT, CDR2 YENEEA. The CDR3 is CASSKTVNTEAFF. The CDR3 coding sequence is TGTGCCAGCAGTAAGACGGTGAACACTGAAGCTTTCTTT.

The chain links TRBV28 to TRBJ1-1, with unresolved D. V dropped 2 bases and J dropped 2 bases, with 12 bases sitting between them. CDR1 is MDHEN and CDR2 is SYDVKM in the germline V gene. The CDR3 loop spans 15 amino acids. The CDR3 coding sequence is TGTGCCAGCAGTTTAAGTATCAGAAAAAACACTGAAGCTTTCTTT. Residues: CASSLSIRKNTEAFF.

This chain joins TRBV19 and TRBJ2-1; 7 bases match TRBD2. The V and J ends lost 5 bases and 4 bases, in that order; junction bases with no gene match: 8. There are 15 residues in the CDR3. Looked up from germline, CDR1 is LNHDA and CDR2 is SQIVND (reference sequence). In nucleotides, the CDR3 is TGTGCCAGTAGTCCGTCTAGCGGTTATTACAATGAGCAGTTCTTC. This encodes CASSPSSGYYNEQFF.

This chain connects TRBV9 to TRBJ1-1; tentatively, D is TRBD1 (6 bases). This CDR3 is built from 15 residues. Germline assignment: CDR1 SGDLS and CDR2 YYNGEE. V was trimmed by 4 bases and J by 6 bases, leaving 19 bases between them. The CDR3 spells CASSQGPPPGAEAFF. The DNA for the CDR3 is TGTGCCAGCAGCCAGGGGCCCCCTCCAGGGGCTGAAGCTTTCTTT.

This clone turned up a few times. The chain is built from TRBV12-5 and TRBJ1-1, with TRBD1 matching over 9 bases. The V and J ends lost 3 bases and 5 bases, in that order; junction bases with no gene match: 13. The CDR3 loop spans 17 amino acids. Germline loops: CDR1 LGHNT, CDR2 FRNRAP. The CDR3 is CASGFSPMRDRVTEAFF. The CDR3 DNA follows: TGTGCTAGTGGTTTTAGCCCCATGCGGGACAGGGTGACTGAAGCTTTCTTT.

The CDR3 DNA sequence: TGTGCCAGCAGCGTAGCCCCGGGACTAGCGGGCCGCACAGATACGCAGTATTTT. Its protein is CASSVAPGLAGRTDTQYF. The rearrangement joins TRBV9 to TRBJ2-3; 12 bases are shared with TRBD2. The CDR3 runs to 18 residues. The germline V gene encodes CDR1 SGDLS and CDR2 YYNGEE. V shed 0 bases and J 1 base; nucleotides not matched to a gene: 6.

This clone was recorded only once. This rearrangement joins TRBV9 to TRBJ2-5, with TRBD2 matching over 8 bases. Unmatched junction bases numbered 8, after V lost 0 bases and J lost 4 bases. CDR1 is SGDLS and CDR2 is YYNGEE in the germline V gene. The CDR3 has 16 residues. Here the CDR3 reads CASSVVGGAARETQYF. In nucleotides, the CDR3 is TGTGCCAGCAGCGTAGTCGGGGGGGCGGCCAGAGAGACCCAGTACTTC.

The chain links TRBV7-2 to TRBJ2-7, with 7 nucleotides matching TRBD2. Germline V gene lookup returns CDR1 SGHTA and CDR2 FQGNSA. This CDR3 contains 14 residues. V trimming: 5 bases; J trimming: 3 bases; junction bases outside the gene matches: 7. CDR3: CASSPRSSGYEQYF. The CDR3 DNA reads TGTGCCAGCAGCCCCCGGTCTAGCGGCTACGAGCAGTACTTC.

The CDR3: CASSLGGQSTDTQYF. The CDR3 DNA follows: TGTGCCAGCAGCTTAGGAGGACAGAGCACAGATACGCAGTATTTT. The chain combines TRBV7-2 with TRBJ2-3, with D maybe TRBD1 (6 bases). CDR1 is SGHTA, CDR2 FQGNSA, per germline. V was clipped by 1 base and J by 0 bases, with 8 bases between them. The CDR3 has 15 residues. Supplemented by reference TRBV7-2 and TRBJ2-3, the full variable domain reads GAGVSQSPSNKVTEKGKDVELRCDPISGHTALYWYRQSLGQGLEFLIYFQGNSAPDKSGLPSDRFSAERTGGSVSTLTIQRTQQEDSAVYLCASSLGGQSTDTQYFGPGTRLTVL.

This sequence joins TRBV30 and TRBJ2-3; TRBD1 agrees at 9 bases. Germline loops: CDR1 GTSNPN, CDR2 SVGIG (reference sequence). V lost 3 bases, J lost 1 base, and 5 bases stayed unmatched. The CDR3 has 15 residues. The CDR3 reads CAWSAGQGGTDTQYF. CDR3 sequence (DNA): TGTGCCTGGAGCGCGGGACAGGGAGGCACAGATACGCAGTATTTT.

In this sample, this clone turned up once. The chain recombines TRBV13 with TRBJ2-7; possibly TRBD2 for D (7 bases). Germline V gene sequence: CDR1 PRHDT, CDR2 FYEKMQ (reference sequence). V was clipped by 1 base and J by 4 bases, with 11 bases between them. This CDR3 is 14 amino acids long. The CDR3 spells CASSLVGRGYEQYF. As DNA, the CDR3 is TGTGCCAGCAGCTTAGTAGGGAGGGGGTACGAGCAGTACTTC.

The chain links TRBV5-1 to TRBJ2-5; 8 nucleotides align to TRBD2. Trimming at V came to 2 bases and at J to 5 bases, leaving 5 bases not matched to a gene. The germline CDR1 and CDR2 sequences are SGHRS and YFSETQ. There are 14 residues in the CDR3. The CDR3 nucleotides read TGCGCCAGCAGCTTAGCGGGAGTTTGGGAGACCCAGTACTTC. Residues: CASSLAGVWETQYF.

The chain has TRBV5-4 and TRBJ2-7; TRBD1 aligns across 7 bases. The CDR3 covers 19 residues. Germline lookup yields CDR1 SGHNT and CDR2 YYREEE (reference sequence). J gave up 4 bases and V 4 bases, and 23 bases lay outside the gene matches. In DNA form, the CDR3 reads TGTGCCAGCAGCCCAGGGACAGAAAGATACGTCCCACGACCTTACGAGCAGTACTTC. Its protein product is CASSPGTERYVPRPYEQYF.

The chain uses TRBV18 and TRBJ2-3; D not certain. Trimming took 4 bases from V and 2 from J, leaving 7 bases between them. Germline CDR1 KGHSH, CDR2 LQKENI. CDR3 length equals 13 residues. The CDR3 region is CASSLTNTDTQYF. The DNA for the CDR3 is TGTGCCAGCTCACTAACAAACACAGATACGCAGTATTTT.

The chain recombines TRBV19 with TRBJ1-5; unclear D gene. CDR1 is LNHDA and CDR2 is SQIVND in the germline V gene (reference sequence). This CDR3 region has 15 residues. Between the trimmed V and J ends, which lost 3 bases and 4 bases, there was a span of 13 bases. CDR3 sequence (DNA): TGTGCCAGTAGTATTAAAACACGAATAAATCAGCCCCAGCATTTT. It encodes CASSIKTRINQPQHF.